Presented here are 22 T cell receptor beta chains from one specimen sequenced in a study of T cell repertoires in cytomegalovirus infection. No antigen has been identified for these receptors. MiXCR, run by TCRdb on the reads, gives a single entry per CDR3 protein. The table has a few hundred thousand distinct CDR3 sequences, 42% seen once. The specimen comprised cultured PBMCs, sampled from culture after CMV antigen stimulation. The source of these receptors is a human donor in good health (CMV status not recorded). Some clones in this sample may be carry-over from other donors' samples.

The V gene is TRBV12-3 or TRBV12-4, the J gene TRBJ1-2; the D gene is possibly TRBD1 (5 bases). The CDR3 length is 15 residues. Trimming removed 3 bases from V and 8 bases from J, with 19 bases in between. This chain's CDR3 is CASSFETQGYGGYTF. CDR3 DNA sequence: TGTGCCAGCAGTTTCGAAACCCAGGGATATGGAGGCTACACCTTC.

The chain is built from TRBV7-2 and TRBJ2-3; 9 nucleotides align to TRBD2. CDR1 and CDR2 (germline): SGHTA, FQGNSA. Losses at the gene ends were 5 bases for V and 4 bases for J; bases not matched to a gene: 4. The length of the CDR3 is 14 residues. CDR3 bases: TGTGCCAGCAGCCAGACTAGCGGCCCAGATACGCAGTATTTT. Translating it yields CASSQTSGPDTQYF.

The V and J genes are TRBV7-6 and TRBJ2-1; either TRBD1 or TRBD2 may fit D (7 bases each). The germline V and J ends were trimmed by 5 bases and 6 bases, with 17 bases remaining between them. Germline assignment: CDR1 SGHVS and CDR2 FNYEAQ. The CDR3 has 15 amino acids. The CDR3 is CASSASGRGGNEQFF. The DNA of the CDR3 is TGTGCCAGCAGCGCCTCGGGCAGGGGGGGCAATGAGCAGTTCTTC.

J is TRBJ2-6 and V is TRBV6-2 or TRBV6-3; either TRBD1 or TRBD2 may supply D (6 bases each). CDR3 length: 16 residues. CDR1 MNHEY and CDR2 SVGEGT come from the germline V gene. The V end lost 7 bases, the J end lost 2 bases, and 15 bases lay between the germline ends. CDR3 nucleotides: TGTGCCAGCACGGAGGGGGGTAGAGCTGGGGCCAACGTCCTGACTTTC. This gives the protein CASTEGGRAGANVLTF.

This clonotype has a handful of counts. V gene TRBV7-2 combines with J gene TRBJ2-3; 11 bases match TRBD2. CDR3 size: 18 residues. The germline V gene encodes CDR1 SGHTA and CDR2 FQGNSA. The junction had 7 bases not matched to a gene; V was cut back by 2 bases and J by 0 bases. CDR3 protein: CASSLLYPSGGSTDTQYF. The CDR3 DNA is TGTGCCAGCAGCTTACTGTACCCTAGCGGGGGGAGCACAGATACGCAGTATTTT.

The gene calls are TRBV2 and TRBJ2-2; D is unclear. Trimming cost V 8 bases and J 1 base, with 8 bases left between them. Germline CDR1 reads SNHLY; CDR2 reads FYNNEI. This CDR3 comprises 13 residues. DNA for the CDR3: TGTGCCAGCCTGAGTGGGAACACCGGGGAGCTGTTTTTT. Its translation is CASLSGNTGELFF. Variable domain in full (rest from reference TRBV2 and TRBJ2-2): EPEVTQTPSHQVTQMGQEVILRCVPISNHLYFYWYRQILGQKVEFLVSFYNNEISEKSEIFDDQFSVERPDGSNFTLKIRSTKLEDSAMYFCASLSGNTGELFFGEGSRLTVL.

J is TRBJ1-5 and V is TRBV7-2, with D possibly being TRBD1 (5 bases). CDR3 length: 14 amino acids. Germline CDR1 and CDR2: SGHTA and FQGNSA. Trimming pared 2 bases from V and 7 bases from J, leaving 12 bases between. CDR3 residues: CASSLRGARQPQHF. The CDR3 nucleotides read TGTGCCAGCAGCTTACGAGGGGCGCGACAGCCCCAGCATTTT.

CDR3 in DNA: TGCAGTGCTACGGATCCTTCCGAGCAGTACTTC. Amino acid sequence: CSATDPSEQYF. The V gene is TRBV20-1, the J gene TRBJ2-7, with D hard to call. Germline V CDR1 and CDR2: DFQATT, SNEGSKA (reference sequence). The CDR3 length is 11 residues. V was shortened by 4 bases and J by 6 bases, with 10 bases between the two germline ends.

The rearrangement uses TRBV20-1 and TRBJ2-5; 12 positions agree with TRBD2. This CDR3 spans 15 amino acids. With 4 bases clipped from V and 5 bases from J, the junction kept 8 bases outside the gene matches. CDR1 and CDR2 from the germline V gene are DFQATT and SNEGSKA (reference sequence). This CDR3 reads CSAISSGGAAETQYF. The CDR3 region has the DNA TGCAGTGCTATTTCTAGCGGGGGGGCCGCGGAGACCCAGTACTTC.

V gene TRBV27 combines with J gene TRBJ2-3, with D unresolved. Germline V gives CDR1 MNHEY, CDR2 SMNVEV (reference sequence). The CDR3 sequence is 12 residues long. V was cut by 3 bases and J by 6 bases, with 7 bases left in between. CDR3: CASSLYGDTQYF. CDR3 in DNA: TGTGCCAGCAGTTTGTACGGGGATACGCAGTATTTT.

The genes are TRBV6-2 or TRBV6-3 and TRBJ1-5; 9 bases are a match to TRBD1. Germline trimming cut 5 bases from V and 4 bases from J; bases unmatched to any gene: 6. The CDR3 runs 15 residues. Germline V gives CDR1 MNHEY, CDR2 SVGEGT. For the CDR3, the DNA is TGTGCCAGCAGTAGATCCGGGACAGGGAATCAGCCCCAGCATTTT. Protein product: CASSRSGTGNQPQHF.

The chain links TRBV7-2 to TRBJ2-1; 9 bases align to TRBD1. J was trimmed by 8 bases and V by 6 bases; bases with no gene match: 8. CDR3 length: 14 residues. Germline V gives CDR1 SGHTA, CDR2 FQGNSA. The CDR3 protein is CASRPGTGFDEQFF. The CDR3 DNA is TGTGCCAGCAGACCCGGGACAGGGTTCGATGAGCAGTTCTTC.

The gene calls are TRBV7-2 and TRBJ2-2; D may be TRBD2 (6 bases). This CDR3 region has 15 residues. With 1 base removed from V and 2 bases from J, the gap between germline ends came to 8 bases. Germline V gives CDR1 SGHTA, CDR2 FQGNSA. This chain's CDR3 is CASSLGGLNTGELFF. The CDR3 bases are TGTGCCAGCAGCTTAGGGGGACTTAACACCGGGGAGCTGTTTTTT.

The CDR3: CASSLRRGLYEQYF. The CDR3 DNA reads TGTGCCAGCAGCCTCAGAAGGGGGCTGTACGAGCAGTACTTC. The chain uses TRBV12-3 or TRBV12-4 and TRBJ2-7; 7 positions agree with TRBD1. Germline trimming cut 6 bases from V and 4 bases from J; bases unmatched to any gene: 9. The length of the CDR3 is 14 residues.

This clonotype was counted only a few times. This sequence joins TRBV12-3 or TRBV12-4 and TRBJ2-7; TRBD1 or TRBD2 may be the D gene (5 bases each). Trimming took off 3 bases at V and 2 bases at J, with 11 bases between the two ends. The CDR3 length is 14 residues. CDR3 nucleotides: TGTGCCAGCAGTTTGATGCAGGGACCCTACGAGCAGTACTTC. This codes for CASSLMQGPYEQYF.

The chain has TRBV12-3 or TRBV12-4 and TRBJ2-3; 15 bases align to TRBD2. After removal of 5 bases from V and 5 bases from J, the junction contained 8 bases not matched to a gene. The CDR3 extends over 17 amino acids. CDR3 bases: TGTGCCAGCAGTCCCCGGGGACTAGCGGGAGGTCAAGATACGCAGTATTTT. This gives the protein CASSPRGLAGGQDTQYF.

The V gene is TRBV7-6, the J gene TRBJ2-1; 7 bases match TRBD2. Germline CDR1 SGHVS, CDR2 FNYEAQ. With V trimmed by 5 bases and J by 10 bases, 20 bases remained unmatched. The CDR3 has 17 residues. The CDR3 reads CASSLNSGDYSAGEQFF. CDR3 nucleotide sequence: TGTGCCAGCAGCCTGAACTCCGGGGACTACTCGGCTGGGGAGCAGTTCTTC.

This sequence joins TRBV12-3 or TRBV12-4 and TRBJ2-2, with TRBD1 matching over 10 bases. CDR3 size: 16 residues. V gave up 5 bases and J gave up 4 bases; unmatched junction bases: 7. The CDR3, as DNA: TGTGCCAGCAGTGATAGAGGGACAGGGGTCACCGGGGAGCTGTTTTTT. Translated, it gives CASSDRGTGVTGELFF.

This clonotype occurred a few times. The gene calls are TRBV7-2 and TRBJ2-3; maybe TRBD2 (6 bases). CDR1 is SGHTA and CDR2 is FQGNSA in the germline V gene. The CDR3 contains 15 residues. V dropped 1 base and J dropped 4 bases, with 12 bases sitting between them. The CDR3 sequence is CASSLGRGVADTQYF. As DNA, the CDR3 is TGTGCCAGCAGCTTAGGACGCGGGGTGGCAGATACGCAGTATTTT.

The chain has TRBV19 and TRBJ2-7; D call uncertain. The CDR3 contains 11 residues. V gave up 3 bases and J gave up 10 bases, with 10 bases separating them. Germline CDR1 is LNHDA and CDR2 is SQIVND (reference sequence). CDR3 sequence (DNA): TGTGCCAGTAGTATGGGCGGTCTACAGTACTTC. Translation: CASSMGGLQYF.

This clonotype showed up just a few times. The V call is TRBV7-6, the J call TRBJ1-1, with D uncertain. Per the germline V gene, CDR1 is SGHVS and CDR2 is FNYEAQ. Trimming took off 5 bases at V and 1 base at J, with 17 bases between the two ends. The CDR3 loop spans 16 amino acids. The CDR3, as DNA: TGTGCCAGCAGCAAGGACGGTGCTGTGGGGAACACTGAAGCTTTCTTT. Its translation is CASSKDGAVGNTEAFF.

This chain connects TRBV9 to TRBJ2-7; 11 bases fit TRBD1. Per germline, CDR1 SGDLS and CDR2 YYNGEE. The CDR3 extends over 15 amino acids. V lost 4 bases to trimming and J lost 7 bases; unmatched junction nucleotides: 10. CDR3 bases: TGTGCCAGCAGCCCCTCGGGACAGGGGGGAAGGGAGCAGTACTTC. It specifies CASSPSGQGGREQYF.